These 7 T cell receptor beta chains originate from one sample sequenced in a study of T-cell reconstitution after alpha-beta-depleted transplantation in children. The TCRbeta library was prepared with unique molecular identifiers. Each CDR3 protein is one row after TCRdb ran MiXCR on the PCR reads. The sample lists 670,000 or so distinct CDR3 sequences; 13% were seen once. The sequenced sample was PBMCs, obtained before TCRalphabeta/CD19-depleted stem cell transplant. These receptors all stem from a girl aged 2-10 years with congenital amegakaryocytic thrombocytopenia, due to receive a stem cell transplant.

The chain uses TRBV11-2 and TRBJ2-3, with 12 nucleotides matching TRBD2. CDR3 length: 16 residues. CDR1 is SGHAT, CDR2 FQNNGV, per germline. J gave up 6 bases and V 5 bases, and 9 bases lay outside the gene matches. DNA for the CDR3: TGTGCCAGCAGCATCCCGACTAGCGGGAGAACGGATACGCAGTATTTT. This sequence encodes CASSIPTSGRTDTQYF.

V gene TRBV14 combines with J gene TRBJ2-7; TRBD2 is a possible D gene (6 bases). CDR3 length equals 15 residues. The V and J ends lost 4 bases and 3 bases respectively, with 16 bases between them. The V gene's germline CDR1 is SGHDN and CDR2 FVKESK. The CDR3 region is CASSLGRRGSYEQYF. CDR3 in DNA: TGTGCCAGCAGCCTTGGGAGGCGAGGGAGCTACGAGCAGTACTTC.

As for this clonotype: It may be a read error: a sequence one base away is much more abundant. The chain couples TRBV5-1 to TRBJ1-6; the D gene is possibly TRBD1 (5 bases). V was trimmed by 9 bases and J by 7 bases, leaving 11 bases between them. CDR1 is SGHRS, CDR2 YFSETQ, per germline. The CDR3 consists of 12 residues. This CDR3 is CATRVTNSPLHF. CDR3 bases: TGCGCCACCAGGGTAACCAATTCACCCCTCCACTTT.

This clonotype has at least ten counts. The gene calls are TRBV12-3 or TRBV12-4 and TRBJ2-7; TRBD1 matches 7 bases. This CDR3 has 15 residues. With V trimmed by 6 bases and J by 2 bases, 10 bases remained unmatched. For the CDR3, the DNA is TGTGCCAGCAGCTCCGACAGGGTCCGGACCTACGAGCAGTACTTC. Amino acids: CASSSDRVRTYEQYF.

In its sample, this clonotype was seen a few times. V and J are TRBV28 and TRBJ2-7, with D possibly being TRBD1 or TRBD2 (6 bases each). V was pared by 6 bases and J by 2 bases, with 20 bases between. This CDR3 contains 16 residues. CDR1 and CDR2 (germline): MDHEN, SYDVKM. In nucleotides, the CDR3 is TGTGCCAGCAGATCCGGGAGTTACAGGGTGACCTACGAGCAGTACTTC. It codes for CASRSGSYRVTYEQYF.

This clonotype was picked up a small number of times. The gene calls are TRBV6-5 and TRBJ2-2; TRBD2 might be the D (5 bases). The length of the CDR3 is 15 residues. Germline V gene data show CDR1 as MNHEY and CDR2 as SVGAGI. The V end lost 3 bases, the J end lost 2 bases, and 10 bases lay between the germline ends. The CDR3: CASSYPAENTGELFF. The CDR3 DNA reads TGTGCCAGCAGTTATCCAGCGGAAAACACCGGGGAGCTGTTTTTT.

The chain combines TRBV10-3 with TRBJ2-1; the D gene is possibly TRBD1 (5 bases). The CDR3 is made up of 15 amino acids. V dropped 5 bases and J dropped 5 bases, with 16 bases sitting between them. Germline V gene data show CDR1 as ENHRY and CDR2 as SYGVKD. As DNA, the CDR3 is TGTGCCATCAGTTTGACAGATCGGTTGGACAATGAGCAGTTCTTC. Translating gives CAISLTDRLDNEQFF.